This TCR beta chain was captured in a study of blood T cell repertoires in COVID-19. Study-level background: Some COVID-19 samples were acute and others convalescent; all came from the United States, Italy and Spain. The analysed material was cDNA or gDNA that came from T cells, B-cell-depleted T cells, or PBMCs.

In the source study's methods: Estimation of nucleated cell counts was performed using reference gene primer amplification. Some clones are missing from TCRdb's copy, which holds only in-frame ones; the method was immunoSEQ multiplex PCR. That table is the source of V, J and clone size, and D and trimming were worked out from the DNA. Of roughly 42,000 clones detected, around 79% appear once; the ten largest clones hold roughly 30%. V was pared by 1 base and J by 2 bases, with 2 bases of the junction left unmatched. Germline-derived CDR1 and CDR2 are WNHNN and SYGVQD (reference sequence). The CDR3 runs 15 residues.

This TCR came from a woman over 75 with acute or convalescent COVID-19. The chain couples TRBV10-1 to TRBJ2-7, with TRBD2 matching 10 bases. Sequenced material: peripheral blood. The CDR3 here is CASSEFSGRTYEQYF. The CDR3 DNA reads TGCGCCAGCAGTGAGTTTAGCGGGAGGACCTACGAGCAGTACTTC.